The T cell receptor (beta chain) described here comes from a study of T cells in localized non-small cell lung cancer. General study results and limits: Measurement of T cell clonality placed uninvolved adjacent lung highest, above the level in tumor.

The method was immunoSEQ multiplex PCR; TCRdb's version includes in-frame clones alone and lacks a portion of them. Of about 74,000 clones in the sample, around 85% were seen once. Note on this clone: Its target is unknown.

This CDR3 comprises 15 residues. CDR1 is MNHNS, CDR2 SASEGT, per germline. V lost 0 bases to trimming and J lost 7 bases, with 16 bases between them. The clonotype comes from an older female donor with stage I lung adenocarcinoma. V usage is TRBV6-1 and J usage is TRBJ2-7, with D possibly matching TRBD2 (5 bases). The sample here was peripheral blood, taken before any cancer treatment. The CDR3 spells CASSEAAGVLREQYF. The CDR3 coding sequence is TGTGCCAGCAGTGAAGCGGCCGGGGTCCTAAGAGAGCAGTACTTC.